What follows is one T cell receptor (beta chain) and its context. Its antigen is unknown. The data derive from a study of circulating and synovial CD4+ cells in juvenile arthritis. General study results and limits: Overlap with synovium rose as more T cells were sequenced. Diversity here was lower than in bulk blood CD4 cells.

Donors were patients with active juvenile idiopathic arthritis. V lost 5 bases and J lost 7; bases outside the gene matches: 6. The CDR3 runs 15 residues. CDR1 and CDR2 from the germline V gene are MNHEY and SVGAGI. Generated by immunoSEQ multiplex PCR, the TCRdb table keeps only in-frame clones and is missing some. Of about 34,000 clones detected, about 95% appear once; the ten largest clones hold less than 0.2%. This clonotype originated in a human donor with juvenile idiopathic arthritis. This chain joins TRBV6-5 and TRBJ1-6; TRBD1 matches 9 bases. The specimen was CD4+ T cells from blood. The CDR3 DNA reads as TGTGCCAGCAGTCCCGGGACAGGGACGAATTCACCCCTCCACTTT. Protein sequence: CASSPGTGTNSPLHF.